The clone carrying this T cell receptor beta chain was counted between two and nine times. The target antigen is unknown. The source of the sample is a study of cytomegalovirus exposure and HLA in healthy donors. Overall study: Of 398 genotyped donors, roughly 80% clustered with self-reported Caucasian donors.

The PCR had 60 Vbeta and 13 Jbeta primers. Produced via immunoSEQ multiplex PCR; TCRdb's table is partial and in-frame only. The table shows 150,000 to 200,000 clones, with around 76% occurring only once. V lost 2 bases and J lost 0; bases outside the gene matches: 4. Germline V gives CDR1 MGHRA, CDR2 YSYEKL. This CDR3 comprises 18 residues. Findings and limits, study-wide: In a later analysis, at a false discovery rate of 0.05, under 20,000 TCR beta sequences were associated with HLA alleles. Researchers reported in a later analysis that common viral pathogens appeared linked to several top clusters. The majority of TCR sequences were rare, yet some public TCRs appeared in many donors.

The TCR originated in a girl aged 10 to 17 in good health and CMV-seropositive. The chain has TRBV4-1 and TRBJ2-1; 13 positions match TRBD2. Sample: PBMCs. The CDR3, as DNA: TGCGCCAGCAGCCAACGGACTAGCGGGAGTAGCTCCTACAATGAGCAGTTCTTC. Translated, it gives CASSQRTSGSSSYNEQFF.